This T cell receptor (beta chain) was captured in a study of blood T cell repertoires in COVID-19. Followed over time, Seattle patients had been enrolled while infection was active. This clone has a single count. Generated by immunoSEQ multiplex PCR, the TCRdb table keeps only in-frame clones and is missing some. The data show around 180,000 clones, around 82% seen once. The ends were cut back, 3 bases at V and 3 bases at J, with 11 bases in the middle. The CDR3 has 14 amino acids. Germline loops: CDR1 SEHNR, CDR2 FQNEAQ (reference sequence). The V gene is TRBV7-9, the J gene TRBJ1-2; D unresolved. The clonotype comes from an elderly man with COVID-19, enrolled during active disease. Input material: peripheral blood. Here the CDR3 reads CASSLDLLHYGYTF. In DNA form, the CDR3 reads TGTGCCAGCAGCTTGGACTTATTGCACTATGGCTACACCTTC.